Below, 28 T cell receptor beta chains from the same sample are listed, as sequenced in a study of T and B cells in COVID-19 patients. Multiplex PCR with BIOMED2 TRB-A/B primer pools amplified TRB rearrangements. TCRdb reprocessed the multiplex PCR reads via MiXCR and lists one record per CDR3 protein. Among more than 15,000 distinct CDR3 sequences listed, over 30% were seen once. Each TRB amplification used about 220-500 ng of genomic DNA from blood. The sample taken for sequencing was blood. The receptors were gathered from a human donor with active COVID-19.

J is TRBJ2-3 and V is TRBV10-3; 10 nucleotides align to TRBD2. Germline trimming cut 5 bases from V and 5 bases from J; bases unmatched to any gene: 7. CDR1 is ENHRY, CDR2 SYGVKD, per germline. The CDR3 loop spans 15 amino acids. This CDR3 reads CAISPQAGGEDTQYF. As DNA, the CDR3 is TGTGCCATCAGTCCTCAAGCGGGGGGGGAAGATACGCAGTATTTT.

The chain employs TRBV5-1 and TRBJ1-2; D call uncertain. The CDR3 length is 14 residues. Germline CDR1 and CDR2: SGHRS and YFSETQ. V lost 0 bases to trimming and J lost 3 bases, with 9 bases between them. Written as DNA, the CDR3 is TGCGCCAGCAGCTTGGGAACACGGGACTATGGCTACACCTTC. It yields the protein CASSLGTRDYGYTF.

There are a few counts of this clonotype. This chain joins TRBV27 and TRBJ2-7; D gene uncertain. CDR1 and CDR2 (germline): MNHEY, SMNVEV (reference sequence). The CDR3 loop spans 18 amino acids. V was shortened by 4 bases and J by 0 bases, with 22 bases between the two germline ends. DNA of the CDR3: TGTGCCAGCAGTTACTCGCCCGGGCAAGCACCGGCCTCCTACGAGCAGTACTTC. Encoded protein: CASSYSPGQAPASYEQYF.

The chain is built from TRBV5-1 and TRBJ1-2; 10 nucleotides line up with TRBD1. Losses at the gene ends were 4 bases for V and 8 bases for J; bases not matched to a gene: 2. Germline V gene sequence: CDR1 SGHRS, CDR2 YFSETQ. The CDR3 has 12 residues. The DNA for the CDR3 is TGCGCCAGCAGCAGGACAGGGGGAGGCTACACCTTC. Protein sequence: CASSRTGGGYTF.

This sequence joins TRBV5-6 and TRBJ1-6, with 8 bases lining up with TRBD1. V was pared by 8 bases and J by 9 bases, with 13 bases of the junction left unmatched. Germline values: CDR1 SGHDT, CDR2 YYEEEE. The CDR3 loop spans 15 amino acids. The CDR3 sequence is CARSRDRQGPSPLHF. CDR3 nucleotide sequence: TGTGCCAGAAGCCGTGACAGACAGGGGCCTTCACCCCTCCACTTT.

The chain combines TRBV6-1 with TRBJ1-6, with D maybe TRBD1 (5 bases). CDR3 length equals 13 residues. Germline values: CDR1 MNHNS, CDR2 SASEGT. V was cut by 8 bases and J by 4 bases, with 9 bases left in between. CDR3 sequence reads: CASHQGYNSPLHF. DNA for the CDR3: TGTGCCAGCCACCAGGGATATAATTCACCCCTCCACTTT.

The CDR3 DNA follows: TGTGCCAGCAGCTTGGTGGGGACGGCGGATAATGAAAAACTGTTTTTT. Translated: CASSLVGTADNEKLFF. This rearrangement joins TRBV13 to TRBJ1-4, with D possibly matching TRBD1 (5 bases). This CDR3 is 16 amino acids long. V lost 3 bases to trimming and J lost 4 bases, with 15 bases between them. From germline, CDR1 is PRHDT and CDR2 FYEKMQ (reference sequence).

The rearrangement joins TRBV27 to TRBJ2-4, with 9 bases that match TRBD2. The V gene end was trimmed by 0 bases and the J gene end by 6 bases; junction bases not matched to a gene: 0. Germline loops: CDR1 MNHEY, CDR2 SMNVEV (reference sequence). The CDR3 totals 14 residues. CDR3 residues: CASSLSSGGNIQYF. CDR3 nucleotide sequence: TGTGCCAGCAGTTTATCTAGCGGGGGAAACATTCAGTACTTC.

V gene TRBV6-5 combines with J gene TRBJ1-1; D is unclear. Germline V gene lookup returns CDR1 MNHEY and CDR2 SVGAGI. Trimming pared 8 bases from V and 2 bases from J, leaving 9 bases between. CDR3 length: 12 residues. As DNA, the CDR3 is TGTGCCAGCCGAGGGTCCAACACTGAAGCTTTCTTT. Translating it yields CASRGSNTEAFF.

This clonotype has just one count. V usage is TRBV6-8 and J usage is TRBJ2-2; a weak D match, TRBD2 (5 bases). The germline V gene has CDR1 MNHGY and CDR2 SAAAGT. This CDR3 contains 14 residues. V dropped 5 bases and J dropped 5 bases, with 12 bases sitting between them. CDR3 DNA sequence: TGTGCCAGCAGTGCGGGCCCAATTACCGGGGAGCTGTTTTTT. Protein sequence: CASSAGPITGELFF.

This clonotype has a handful of counts. The chain recombines TRBV19 with TRBJ1-5; D not resolved. The CDR3 length is 13 residues. Trimming took off 11 bases at V and 0 bases at J, with 11 bases between the two ends. Germline V gene sequence: CDR1 LNHDA, CDR2 SQIVND (reference sequence). In DNA form, the CDR3 reads TGTGCCTCTCAAAGTCATAGCAATCAGCCCCAGCATTTT. The encoded protein is CASQSHSNQPQHF.

This chain links TRBV19 with TRBJ1-6, with D hard to call. There are 15 residues in the CDR3. CDR1 and CDR2 (germline): LNHDA, SQIVND (reference sequence). Trimming pared 4 bases from V and 7 bases from J, leaving 14 bases between. CDR3 nucleotide sequence: TGTGCCAGTAGTACCGACACCTGGAAGAATTCACCCCTCCACTTT. Translating it yields CASSTDTWKNSPLHF.

This clonotype has only a few counts. The chain recombines TRBV6-5 with TRBJ2-7, with no clear D. CDR3 length: 14 residues. V lost 8 bases, J lost 3 bases, and 17 bases lay in between. Germline assignment: CDR1 MNHEY and CDR2 SVGAGI. Written as DNA, the CDR3 is TGTGCCAGCGGTAGTTGGCCCGCCGACTACGAGCAGTACTTC. It is translated as CASGSWPADYEQYF.

This clonotype was seen a few times. The genes are TRBV5-4 and TRBJ2-3, with D perhaps matching TRBD2 (5 bases). V was trimmed by 4 bases and J by 3 bases, leaving 15 bases between them. This CDR3 contains 15 residues. Germline V lookup: CDR1 SGHNT, CDR2 YYREEE (reference sequence). The CDR3 protein is CASSPSGTLTDTQYF. The CDR3 DNA sequence: TGTGCCAGCAGCCCCAGCGGTACCTTGACAGATACGCAGTATTTT.

V gene TRBV4-1 combines with J gene TRBJ2-7; 8 nucleotides line up with TRBD1. Germline values: CDR1 MGHRA, CDR2 YSYEKL. This CDR3 region has 15 residues. V lost 0 bases to trimming and J lost 5 bases; unmatched junction nucleotides: 6. In nucleotides, the CDR3 is TGCGCCAGCAGCCAAGATGCAGGGGGCGACGACGAGCAGTACTTC. Its protein is CASSQDAGGDDEQYF.

This chain uses TRBV28 with TRBJ2-7, with D perhaps matching TRBD2 (6 bases). CDR1 is MDHEN, CDR2 SYDVKM, per germline. The CDR3 consists of 14 residues. Between the trimmed V and J ends, which lost 4 bases and 2 bases, there was a span of 12 bases. The CDR3 loop is CASSSSVSTYEQYV. As DNA, the CDR3 is TGTGCCAGCAGTTCTAGCGTATCAACCTACGAGCAGTACGTC.

The V call is TRBV19, the J call TRBJ2-7; the match to TRBD2 covers 11 bases. The CDR3 runs 14 residues. CDR1 is LNHDA and CDR2 is SQIVND in the germline V gene (reference sequence). V dropped 7 bases and J dropped 6; count of bases not matched to a gene: 8. CDR3 in amino acids: CASTLGLAGGEQYV. For the CDR3, the DNA is TGTGCCAGTACCCTGGGGCTAGCGGGGGGCGAGCAGTACGTC.

V and J are TRBV20-1 and TRBJ1-1, with TRBD1 as a possible D gene (5 bases). Trimming took 6 bases from V and 1 from J, leaving 12 bases between them. The germline V gene encodes CDR1 DFQATT and CDR2 SNEGSKA (reference sequence). The CDR3 has 13 amino acids. CDR3 in DNA: TGCAGTGCCGCAAGCGGGGGGAACACTGAAGCTTTCTTT. Amino acid sequence: CSAASGGNTEAFF.

This chain connects TRBV20-1 to TRBJ1-1; 12 bases match TRBD1. Looked up from germline, CDR1 is DFQATT and CDR2 is SNEGSKA (reference sequence). V was pared by 6 bases and J by 8 bases, with 10 bases of the junction left unmatched. CDR3 length: 14 residues. The CDR3 is CSAGPQGQGAEAFF. In DNA form, the CDR3 reads TGCAGTGCAGGCCCTCAGGGACAGGGGGCCGAAGCTTTCTTT.

This clonotype has more than one count but fewer than ten. The chain has TRBV27 and TRBJ1-4, with 7 bases aligning to TRBD1. V dropped 5 bases and J dropped 0; count of bases not matched to a gene: 12. CDR1 and CDR2 (germline): MNHEY, SMNVEV (reference sequence). CDR3 size: 18 residues. The CDR3 DNA reads TGTGCCAGCAGTCCGACTCTCTGGACAGGTGCAACTAATGAAAAACTGTTTTTT. Translated, it gives CASSPTLWTGATNEKLFF.

V and J are TRBV6-5 and TRBJ2-1; 8 nucleotides match TRBD2. The junction had 5 bases not matched to a gene; V was cut back by 2 bases and J by 8 bases. This CDR3 spans 14 amino acids. Germline loops: CDR1 MNHEY, CDR2 SVGAGI. CDR3 sequence (DNA): TGTGCCAGCAGTTACCGGGGGGGCCGCGATGAGCAGTTCTTC. Amino acids: CASSYRGGRDEQFF.

The chain carries TRBV11-2 and TRBJ1-1; unclear D gene. Trimming stripped 3 bases from V and 1 base from J, with 9 bases between. Germline assignment: CDR1 SGHAT and CDR2 FQNNGV. The CDR3 consists of 14 residues. The CDR3 is CASSFDNWNTEAFF. The CDR3 region has the DNA TGTGCCAGCAGCTTTGATAACTGGAACACTGAAGCTTTCTTT.

The rearrangement joins TRBV6-4 to TRBJ2-2; D uncertain. With 3 bases removed from V and 4 bases from J, the gap between germline ends came to 9 bases. The V gene's germline CDR1 is MRHNA and CDR2 SNTAGT. The CDR3 spans 14 residues. DNA for the CDR3: TGTGCCAGCAGTGAGAGAGAGCTCACCGGGGAGCTGTTTTTT. Translating it yields CASSERELTGELFF.

This chain connects TRBV27 to TRBJ1-1; 8 bases line up with TRBD1. The length of the CDR3 is 17 residues. Germline CDR1 is MNHEY and CDR2 is SMNVEV (reference sequence). J was trimmed by 0 bases and V by 0 bases; bases with no gene match: 6. For the CDR3, the DNA is TGTGCCAGCAGTTTATCACAGGGGGTGTTCATGAACACTGAAGCTTTCTTT. It encodes CASSLSQGVFMNTEAFF.

This clonotype came up a few times. The V gene is TRBV10-3, the J gene TRBJ1-4, with 7 positions matching TRBD1. The CDR3 sequence is 16 residues long. Germline V CDR1 and CDR2: ENHRY, SYGVKD. V shed 5 bases and J 5 bases; nucleotides not matched to a gene: 11. Here the CDR3 reads CAISPKGQDQNEKLFF. In DNA form, the CDR3 reads TGTGCCATCAGTCCCAAAGGACAGGACCAAAATGAAAAACTGTTTTTT.

This clonotype is classed as medium-sized. The CDR3 reads CASRPGQGYSPLHF. In DNA form, the CDR3 reads TGTGCCAGCAGGCCTGGACAGGGTTATTCACCCCTCCACTTT. The chain links TRBV11-1 to TRBJ1-6; 8 bases agree with TRBD1. This CDR3 has 14 amino acids. Germline V gives CDR1 SGHAT, CDR2 FQDESV (reference sequence). With 6 bases clipped from V and 8 bases from J, the junction kept 6 bases outside the gene matches.

This clonotype was counted only a few times. This sequence joins TRBV20-1 and TRBJ2-3, with TRBD1 as a possible D gene (6 bases). Germline loops: CDR1 DFQATT, CDR2 SNEGSKA (reference sequence). Trimming removed 3 bases from V and 1 base from J, with 14 bases in between. The CDR3 runs to 15 residues. DNA of the CDR3: TGCAGTGCTAGCCGAGGGGGTTCCCGCACAGATACGCAGTATTTT. This gives the protein CSASRGGSRTDTQYF.

The chain links TRBV19 to TRBJ1-5, with D perhaps TRBD1 (5 bases). The CDR3 contains 14 residues. Between the trimmed V and J ends, which lost 6 bases and 2 bases, there was a span of 11 bases. The V gene's germline CDR1 is LNHDA and CDR2 SQIVND (reference sequence). CDR3: CASRPGVGNQPQHF. The CDR3 DNA reads TGTGCCAGTAGACCGGGGGTTGGCAATCAGCCCCAGCATTTT.